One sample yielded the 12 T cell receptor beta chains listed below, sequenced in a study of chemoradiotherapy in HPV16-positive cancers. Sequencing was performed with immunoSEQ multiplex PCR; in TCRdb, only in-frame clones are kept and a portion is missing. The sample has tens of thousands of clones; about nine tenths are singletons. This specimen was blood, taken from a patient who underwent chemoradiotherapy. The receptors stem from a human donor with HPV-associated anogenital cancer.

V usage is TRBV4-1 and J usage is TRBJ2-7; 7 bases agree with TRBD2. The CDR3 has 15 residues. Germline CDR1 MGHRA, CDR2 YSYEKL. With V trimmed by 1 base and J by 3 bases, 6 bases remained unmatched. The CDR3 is CASSQAVERGYEQYF. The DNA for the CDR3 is TGCGCCAGCAGCCAAGCCGTTGAGCGGGGCTACGAGCAGTACTTC.

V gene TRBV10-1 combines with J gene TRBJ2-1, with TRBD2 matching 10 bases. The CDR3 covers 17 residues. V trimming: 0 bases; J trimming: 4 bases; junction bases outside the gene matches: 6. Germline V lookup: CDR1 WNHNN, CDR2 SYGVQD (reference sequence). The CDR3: CASSESTRTSGYNEQFF. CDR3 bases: TGCGCCAGCAGTGAGTCGACTAGGACTAGCGGTTACAATGAGCAGTTCTTC.

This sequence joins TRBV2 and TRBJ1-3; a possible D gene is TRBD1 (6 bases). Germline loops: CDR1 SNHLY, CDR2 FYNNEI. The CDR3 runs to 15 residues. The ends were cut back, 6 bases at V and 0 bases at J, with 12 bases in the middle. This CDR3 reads CASSARGNSGNTIYF. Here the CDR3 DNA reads TGTGCCAGCAGCGCTAGGGGGAACTCTGGAAACACCATATATTTT.

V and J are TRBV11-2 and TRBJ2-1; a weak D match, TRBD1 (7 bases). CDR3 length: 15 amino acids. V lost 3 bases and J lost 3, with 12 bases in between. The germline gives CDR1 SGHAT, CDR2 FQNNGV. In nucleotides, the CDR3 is TGTGCCAGCAGCTTCTCAGGGGGGATCTACAATGAGCAGTTCTTC. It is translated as CASSFSGGIYNEQFF.

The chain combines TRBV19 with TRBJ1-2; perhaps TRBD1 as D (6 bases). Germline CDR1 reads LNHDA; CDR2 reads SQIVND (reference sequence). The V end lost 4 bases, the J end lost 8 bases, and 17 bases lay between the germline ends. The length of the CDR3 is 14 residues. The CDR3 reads CASSKSRGQGGYTF. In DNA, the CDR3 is TGTGCCAGTAGTAAGAGCAGGGGACAAGGGGGCTACACCTTC.

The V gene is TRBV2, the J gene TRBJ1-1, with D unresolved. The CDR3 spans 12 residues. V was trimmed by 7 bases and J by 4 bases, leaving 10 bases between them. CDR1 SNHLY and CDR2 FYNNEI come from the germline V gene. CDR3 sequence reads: CASTPETTEAFF. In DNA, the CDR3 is TGTGCCAGCACTCCCGAGACCACTGAAGCTTTCTTT.

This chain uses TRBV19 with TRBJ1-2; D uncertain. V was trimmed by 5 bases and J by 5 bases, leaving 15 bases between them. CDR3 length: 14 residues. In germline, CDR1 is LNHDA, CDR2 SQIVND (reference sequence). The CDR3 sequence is CASSQEGQVYGYTF. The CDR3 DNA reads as TGTGCCAGTAGTCAAGAAGGTCAAGTGTATGGCTACACCTTC.

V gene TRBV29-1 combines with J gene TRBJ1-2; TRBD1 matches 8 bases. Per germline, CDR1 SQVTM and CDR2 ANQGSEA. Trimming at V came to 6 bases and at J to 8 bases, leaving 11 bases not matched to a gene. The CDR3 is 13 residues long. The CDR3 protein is CSVGTGGISGYTF. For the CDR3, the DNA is TGCAGCGTCGGGACAGGTGGAATCTCGGGCTACACCTTC.

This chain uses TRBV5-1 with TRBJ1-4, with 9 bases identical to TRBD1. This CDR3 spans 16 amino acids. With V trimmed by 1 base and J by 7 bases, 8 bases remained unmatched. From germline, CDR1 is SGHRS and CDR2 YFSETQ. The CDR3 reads CASSLTKQGAGEKLFF. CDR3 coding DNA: TGCGCCAGCAGCTTGACCAAACAGGGGGCGGGTGAAAAACTGTTTTTT.

CDR3 sequence (DNA): TGTGCCAGCAGTGAGGGGATAGGGGTATCAAGGGGCTACACCTTC. Amino acids: CASSEGIGVSRGYTF. V and J are TRBV25-1 and TRBJ1-2; tentative D call: TRBD1 (5 bases). Trimming left V 3 bases short and J 8 bases short, with 19 bases between. The CDR3 loop spans 15 amino acids. The V gene's germline CDR1 is MGHDK and CDR2 SYGVNS.

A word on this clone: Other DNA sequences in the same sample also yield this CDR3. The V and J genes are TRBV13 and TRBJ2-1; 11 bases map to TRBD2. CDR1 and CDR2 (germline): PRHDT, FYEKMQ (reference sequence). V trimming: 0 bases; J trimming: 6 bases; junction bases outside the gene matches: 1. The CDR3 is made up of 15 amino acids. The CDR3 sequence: CASSLGLAGGNEQFF. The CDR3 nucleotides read TGTGCCAGCAGCTTAGGGCTAGCGGGAGGCAATGAGCAGTTCTTC.

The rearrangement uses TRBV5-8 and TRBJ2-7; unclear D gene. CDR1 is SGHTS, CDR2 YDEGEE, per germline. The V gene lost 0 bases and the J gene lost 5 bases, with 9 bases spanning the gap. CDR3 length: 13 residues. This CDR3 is CASSLAASDEQYF. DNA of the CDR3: TGTGCCAGCAGCTTGGCGGCAAGCGACGAGCAGTACTTC.